The 4 T cell receptor beta chains in this list originate from one sample, sequenced in a study of CD8+ T cells in alopecia areata (dated 2018 in TCRdb). Preparation of the library involved the immunoSEQ multiplex PCR assay. RNA was extracted from all samples and reverse transcribed into cDNA as template for TCR sequencing. Drawn from immuneACCESS, this table holds only the in-frame rearrangements with V and J called that TCRdb kept. Clones are partly lost; checked studies trace under half to an unresolved V gene and leave the rest unexplained. The sample has 150,000 or so clones on record, 87% of them singletons. Roughly 16% of the sample belongs to the ten largest clones. The intended sense of this specimen's time point label: baseline before oral tofacitinib. Material: CD8+ T cells sorted from blood, obtained at week 0. These receptors all come from a human donor with alopecia areata.

The CDR3 region has the DNA TGTGCCAGCAGCTGGGGCCGACAAGAACCCACAGATACGCAGTATTTT. Amino acids: CASSWGRQEPTDTQYF. The gene calls are TRBV7-9 and TRBJ2-3, with TRBD1 as a possible D gene (5 bases). Trimming left V 4 bases short and J 2 bases short, with 16 bases between. CDR1 is SEHNR, CDR2 FQNEAQ, per germline (reference sequence). The CDR3 is made up of 16 amino acids.

Details on this clone: The sample holds other DNA sequences that translate to the same CDR3. The CDR3 here is CASSPSYEQYF. The CDR3, as DNA: TGTGCCAGCAGTCCATCCTACGAGCAGTACTTC. The chain couples TRBV2 to TRBJ2-7; D is uncertain. The V and J ends lost 5 bases and 1 base respectively, with 3 bases between them. CDR1 is SNHLY, CDR2 FYNNEI, per germline. This CDR3 region has 11 residues.

This sequence joins TRBV9 and TRBJ2-3; possibly TRBD2 for D (5 bases). This CDR3 comprises 15 residues. The germline gives CDR1 SGDLS, CDR2 YYNGEE. V was clipped by 2 bases and J by 2 bases, with 12 bases between them. CDR3 DNA: TGTGCCAGCAGCGTCACTAGGATAGACACAGATACGCAGTATTTT. Translated: CASSVTRIDTDTQYF.

The V gene is TRBV29-1, the J gene TRBJ2-1; TRBD2 is a possible D gene (7 bases). V shed 3 bases and J shed 9 bases, with 21 bases lying between them. The CDR3 is 15 amino acids. Germline CDR1 and CDR2: SQVTM and ANQGSEA. CDR3 nucleotides: TGCAGCGTTGATCGGGGGGCGGCTCGTGGCGGTGAGCAGTTCTTC. This sequence encodes CSVDRGAARGGEQFF.